Each of the 23 T cell receptor beta chains below was sequenced from the same sample in a study of CXCR3-negative and CXCR3-positive naive CD8 T cells. Libraries of TRB cDNA were made by 5' RACE and carried UMIs. TCRdb reanalyzed the 5' RACE reads, giving one entry per CDR3 protein sequence and no DNA. In all, the sample yields 70,000 to 100,000 distinct CDR3 sequences. The sequencing sample was made of naive CXCR3- CD8+ T cells from blood. Subset described: CD45RO-CCR7+CD27+CD95- naive CD8+ T cells lacking CXCR3 (TNR3-). These receptors were collected from a human donor in good health. Some clones in this sample may be carry-over from other donors' samples.

This rearrangement joins TRBV20-1 to TRBJ2-4; with no DNA, the TCRdb D assignment of TRBD2 cannot be verified. Germline CDR1 DFQATT, CDR2 SNEGSKA (reference sequence). The CDR3 runs to 13 residues. This CDR3 is CSARVRGENIQYF.

The rearrangement uses TRBV12-3 or TRBV12-4 and TRBJ2-5; the TCRdb call, TRBD1, lacks DNA for checking. This CDR3 has 13 residues. The CDR3 here is CASSETTGETQYF.

V gene TRBV19 combines with J gene TRBJ1-1; no DNA is available, so the TRBD1 call from TCRdb remains unchecked. Per the germline V gene, CDR1 is LNHDA and CDR2 is SQIVND (reference sequence). The CDR3 has 14 residues. The CDR3 loop is CASSSTGQGAEAFF.

The V gene is TRBV29-1, the J gene TRBJ1-4; TCRdb designates TRBD1, a call that cannot be tested without DNA. The CDR3 sequence is 14 residues long. The germline V gene has CDR1 SQVTM and CDR2 ANQGSEA. Here the CDR3 reads CSVGYRVEDEKLFF.

The rearrangement uses TRBV14 and TRBJ2-7; with no DNA, the TCRdb D assignment of TRBD2 cannot be verified. CDR1 and CDR2 from the germline V gene are SGHDN and FVKESK. This CDR3 is 16 amino acids long. The CDR3 protein is CASSQGTYGGNYEQYF.

This chain links TRBV29-1 with TRBJ2-1; TCRdb indicates TRBD1, and absent DNA this call remains unverified. Germline V CDR1 and CDR2: SQVTM, ANQGSEA. This CDR3 is built from 12 residues. The CDR3 region is CSVEAGGDEQFF.

V and J are TRBV2 and TRBJ2-1; TCRdb's D call, TRBD2, is unchecked because there is no DNA. Germline CDR1 SNHLY, CDR2 FYNNEI. CDR3 size: 15 residues. Here the CDR3 reads CASSEAPAGMDEQFF.

The chain joins TRBV7-9 to TRBJ2-3; TCRdb's D call, TRBD1, is unchecked because there is no DNA. Germline V CDR1 and CDR2: SEHNR, FQNEAQ (reference sequence). This CDR3 spans 14 amino acids. CDR3 sequence: CASSFSGTADTQYF. The whole variable domain, filled in from reference TRBV7-9 and TRBJ2-3, reads DTGVSQNPRHKITKRGQNVTFRCDPISEHNRLYWYRQTLGQGPEFLTYFQNEAQLEKSRLLSDRFSAERPKGSFSTLEIQRTEQGDSAMYLCASSFSGTADTQYFGPGTRLTVL.

This sequence joins TRBV7-9 and TRBJ1-4; the TCRdb call, TRBD1, lacks DNA for checking. The CDR3 is 15 residues long. CDR1 and CDR2 from the germline V gene are SEHNR and FQNEAQ (reference sequence). CDR3 amino acids: CASSPPGQGEEKLFF.

The chain has TRBV10-1 and TRBJ2-3; TCRdb reports TRBD2, a call that lacks DNA to check it against. This CDR3 has 14 residues. The germline V gene has CDR1 WNHNN and CDR2 SYGVQD (reference sequence). The CDR3 reads CASSEAGMQDTQYF.

This sequence joins TRBV11-2 and TRBJ2-5; TCRdb proposes TRBD2, but this gene call is untestable without DNA. The CDR3 totals 16 residues. From germline, CDR1 is SGHAT and CDR2 FQNNGV. The CDR3 spells CASSYGTSGVQETQYF.

The chain joins TRBV4-3 to TRBJ1-6; there is no DNA to check the TCRdb D call of TRBD1. Germline V gene sequence: CDR1 LGHNA, CDR2 YSLEER. This CDR3 region has 18 residues. The CDR3 is CASSQDPPKSSYNSPLHF.

V gene TRBV5-1 combines with J gene TRBJ1-1; the TCRdb D gene call, TRBD1, has no DNA to confirm it. The CDR3 spans 14 residues. CDR1 is SGHRS, CDR2 YFSETQ, per germline. CDR3 loop: CASSWEASGTEAFF.

V and J are TRBV29-1 and TRBJ2-3; TCRdb's D gene call, TRBD2, goes unchecked for lack of DNA. This CDR3 region has 13 residues. From germline, CDR1 is SQVTM and CDR2 ANQGSEA. CDR3: CSVVSGATDTQYF.

The gene calls are TRBV4-1 and TRBJ2-5; TCRdb reports TRBD1, a call that lacks DNA to check it against. Germline CDR1 is MGHRA and CDR2 is YSYEKL. There are 15 residues in the CDR3. The CDR3 loop is CASSQVTGGVETQYF.

The chain combines TRBV29-1 with TRBJ2-1; there is no DNA to check the TCRdb D call of TRBD2. This CDR3 spans 16 amino acids. The germline gives CDR1 SQVTM, CDR2 ANQGSEA. This CDR3 is CSVLGTSGGLYNEQFF.

This chain joins TRBV29-1 and TRBJ2-1. This CDR3 spans 12 amino acids. CDR1 is SQVTM, CDR2 ANQGSEA, per germline. The CDR3 sequence: CSVDEEGPEQFF.

The chain recombines TRBV29-1 with TRBJ2-2; TCRdb returns TRBD1, unconfirmable since there is no DNA. Per germline, CDR1 SQVTM and CDR2 ANQGSEA. The CDR3 covers 14 residues. CDR3: CSAAGQGLGGELFF.

This chain uses TRBV18 with TRBJ2-7; without DNA, the TCRdb call of TRBD1 cannot be checked. Germline V gene sequence: CDR1 KGHSH, CDR2 LQKENI. The CDR3 length is 14 residues. The CDR3 sequence: CASSPRTGNVEQYF.

V usage is TRBV5-6 and J usage is TRBJ2-2; TCRdb lists TRBD1, though no DNA is available to test this call. CDR1 is SGHDT, CDR2 YYEEEE, per germline. This CDR3 region has 16 residues. The CDR3 region is CASSLRDRGQDGELFF.

The chain joins TRBV10-3 to TRBJ2-3; TCRdb names TRBD2, which stays unverified in the absence of DNA. CDR1 is ENHRY, CDR2 SYGVKD, per germline. The CDR3 sequence is 16 residues long. The CDR3 region is CAISDPSGYSTDTQYF.

V and J are TRBV24-1 and TRBJ2-7; TCRdb lists TRBD1, though no DNA is available to test this call. CDR1 is KGHDR, CDR2 SFDVKD, per germline. The CDR3 runs to 17 residues. CDR3: CATSDPPTRAGWYEQYF.

The chain has TRBV4-2 and TRBJ1-4; the D gene TCRdb calls, TRBD1, cannot be checked with no DNA. Germline assignment: CDR1 LGHNA and CDR2 YNFKEQ. This CDR3 is built from 13 residues. The CDR3 reads CASSPFGGEDLFF.